The 30 T cell receptor beta chains reported below all come from one sample, sequenced in a study of early T cells in non-severe SARS-CoV-2 infection. One entry per CDR3 protein, called by TCRdb with MiXCR from the 5' RACE reads. The sample lists about 92,000 distinct CDR3 sequences, roughly 17% occurring once. Source material: whole blood. These receptors all come from an adult who was a healthcare worker with PCR-confirmed SARS-CoV-2 infection or an uninfected control (not recorded which).

Details on this clonotype: The junction differs from germline at one of its ends, possibly a read error. The CDR3 DNA reads TGCGCCAGCAGCTCTGGACTAGCCGGTGATACGCAGTATTTT. It yields the protein CASSSGLAGDTQYF. The V and J genes are TRBV7-8 and TRBJ2-3; the match to TRBD2 covers 8 bases. The germline gives CDR1 SGHVS, CDR2 FQNEAQ. The length of the CDR3 is 14 residues. The entire variable domain, with the rest obtained from reference TRBV7-8 and TRBJ2-3, is as follows: GAGVSQSPRYKVAKRGQDVALRCDPISGHVSLFWYQQALGQGPEFLTYFQNEAQLDKSGLPSDRFFAERPEGSVSTLKIQRTQQEDSAVYLCASSSGLAGDTQYFGPGTRLTVL.

This clonotype was observed a few times. The J gene is TRBJ2-3, the V gene TRBV11-2; the match to TRBD2 covers 8 bases. Germline CDR1 reads SGHAT; CDR2 reads FQNNGV. The CDR3 sequence is 14 residues long. Trimming took 5 bases from V and 4 from J; bases not matched to a gene: 5. Here the CDR3 DNA reads TGTGCCAGCAGCCCGGGGGGGGCCGCAGATACGCAGTATTTT. Amino acids: CASSPGGAADTQYF.

This chain links TRBV7-2 with TRBJ2-7; 7 nucleotides agree with TRBD2. Germline V CDR1 and CDR2: SGHTA, FQGNSA. CDR3 length equals 15 residues. Losses at the gene ends were 1 base for V and 2 bases for J; bases not matched to a gene: 5. CDR3 region: CASSLVGTTTYEQYF. As DNA, the CDR3 is TGTGCCAGCAGCTTAGTAGGGACTACCACCTACGAGCAGTACTTC.

The chain joins TRBV29-1 to TRBJ2-1; 7 bases are shared with TRBD2. The CDR3 runs 14 residues. Germline lookup yields CDR1 SQVTM and CDR2 ANQGSEA. The junction had 12 bases not matched to a gene; V was cut back by 6 bases and J by 7 bases. This chain's CDR3 is CSVEERVGGNEQFF. Written as DNA, the CDR3 is TGCAGCGTCGAGGAGCGGGTGGGAGGGAATGAGCAGTTCTTC.

This clonotype showed up just a few times. V usage is TRBV11-2 and J usage is TRBJ2-2; TRBD2 matches 13 bases. The ends lost 5 bases at V and 0 bases at J; junction bases unmatched: 9. The germline gives CDR1 SGHAT, CDR2 FQNNGV. The CDR3 covers 19 residues. The DNA for the CDR3 is TGTGCCAGCAGCCTAAGGGGACTAGCGGGGAACCCGAACACCGGGGAGCTGTTTTTT. It translates to CASSLRGLAGNPNTGELFF. Variable domain in full (rest from reference TRBV11-2 and TRBJ2-2): EAGVAQSPRYKIIEKRQSVAFWCNPISGHATLYWYQQILGQGPKLLIQFQNNGVVDDSQLPKDRFSAERLKGVDSTLKIQPAKLEDSAVYLCASSLRGLAGNPNTGELFFGEGSRLTVL.

The V gene is TRBV18, the J gene TRBJ2-3; perhaps D is TRBD1 or TRBD2 (5 bases each). Per the germline V gene, CDR1 is KGHSH and CDR2 is LQKENI. Trimming cost V 0 bases and J 1 base, with 11 bases left between them. The CDR3 spans 16 residues. The CDR3 loop is CASSPPSRGRTDTQYF. The CDR3 DNA reads as TGTGCCAGCTCACCACCGTCGAGGGGTCGCACAGATACGCAGTATTTT.

The chain combines TRBV11-2 with TRBJ2-7; D is ambiguous. V was pared by 4 bases and J by 6 bases, with 19 bases between. CDR1 SGHAT and CDR2 FQNNGV come from the germline V gene. CDR3 length: 15 amino acids. CDR3 amino acids: CASSSSAGPSGEQYF. The CDR3 DNA follows: TGTGCCAGCAGCTCCTCTGCCGGCCCCTCGGGCGAGCAGTACTTC.

The chain carries TRBV29-1 and TRBJ2-3; 14 nucleotides match TRBD2. V lost 1 base and J lost 4; bases outside the gene matches: 13. Germline V gene sequence: CDR1 SQVTM, CDR2 ANQGSEA. The CDR3 spans 19 residues. The DNA of the CDR3 is TGCAGCGTTGAAGTGGGGACTAGCGGGAGCCCCGCGTTGGCAGATACGCAGTATTTT. It yields the protein CSVEVGTSGSPALADTQYF.

V is TRBV10-1 and J is TRBJ2-7; D uncertain. The germline V gene has CDR1 WNHNN and CDR2 SYGVQD (reference sequence). The CDR3 has 12 residues. V lost 0 bases and J 12 bases, leaving 12 bases between the germline ends. The CDR3 DNA is TGCGCCAGCAGTGAGTCGACTCTAGGGTCGTACTTC. This translates into CASSESTLGSYF.

In this sample, this clonotype turned up many times. V usage is TRBV29-1 and J usage is TRBJ2-7; the match to TRBD2 covers 9 bases. J was trimmed by 0 bases and V by 6 bases; bases with no gene match: 3. CDR1 and CDR2 (germline): SQVTM, ANQGSEA. The CDR3 has 13 amino acids. CDR3 loop: CSVLSGSSYEQYF. The CDR3 coding sequence is TGCAGCGTACTTAGCGGGAGCTCCTACGAGCAGTACTTC.

The genes are TRBV28 and TRBJ2-7; D may be TRBD2 (6 bases). V lost 6 bases to trimming and J lost 4 bases, with 16 bases between them. Looked up from germline, CDR1 is MDHEN and CDR2 is SYDVKM. The CDR3 has 14 residues. The CDR3 region is CASRGSGLLYEQYF. CDR3 nucleotides: TGTGCCAGCAGGGGTAGCGGACTCTTATACGAGCAGTACTTC. Combining the CDR3 with reference TRBV28 and TRBJ2-7 gives the whole variable domain DVKVTQSSRYLVKRTGEKVFLECVQDMDHENMFWYRQDPGLGLRLIYFSYDVKMKEKGDIPEGYSVSREKKERFSLILESASTNQTSMYLCASRGSGLLYEQYFGPGTRLTVT.

This chain links TRBV7-2 with TRBJ1-3; no firm D call. Germline values: CDR1 SGHTA, CDR2 FQGNSA. This CDR3 comprises 16 residues. V was cut by 5 bases and J by 0 bases, with 14 bases left in between. This chain's CDR3 is CASSPPMTSSGNTIYF. CDR3 DNA sequence: TGTGCCAGCAGCCCCCCCATGACGAGCTCTGGAAACACCATATATTTT.

The V gene is TRBV16, the J gene TRBJ2-7; D unresolved. CDR3 length: 13 residues. With 2 bases removed from V and 3 bases from J, the gap between germline ends came to 8 bases. Germline V gene lookup returns CDR1 KGHSY and CDR2 FQNENV. CDR3 bases: TGTGCCAGCAGCCAAGGGCTTAACTACGAGCAGTACTTC. Translation: CASSQGLNYEQYF.

The chain joins TRBV2 to TRBJ1-4; D is ambiguous. The CDR3 extends over 15 amino acids. Trimming removed 5 bases from V and 12 bases from J, with 22 bases in between. Germline lookup yields CDR1 SNHLY and CDR2 FYNNEI. CDR3 region: CASSTTGSYGGELFF. In DNA, the CDR3 is TGTGCCAGCAGTACCACCGGCTCTTACGGCGGAGAACTGTTTTTT. The complete variable domain, with remaining parts taken from reference TRBV2 and TRBJ1-4, reads EPEVTQTPSHQVTQMGQEVILRCVPISNHLYFYWYRQILGQKVEFLVSFYNNEISEKSEIFDDQFSVERPDGSNFTLKIRSTKLEDSAMYFCASSTTGSYGGELFFGSGTQLSVL.

The chain combines TRBV5-1 with TRBJ2-1; D remains ambiguous. The CDR3 length is 12 residues. Germline lookup yields CDR1 SGHRS and CDR2 YFSETQ. Trimming shortened V by 3 bases and J by 6 bases, and 7 bases separated the two germline ends. The CDR3 DNA sequence: TGCGCCAGCAGCTCCTCCCTCAATGAGCAGTTCTTC. It translates to CASSSSLNEQFF.

This clonotype was counted a few times. The CDR3 reads CASSQEASGGRDEQFF. Written as DNA, the CDR3 is TGTGCCAGCAGCCAAGAGGCTAGCGGGGGGAGGGATGAGCAGTTCTTC. The chain combines TRBV4-2 with TRBJ2-1, with 11 bases matching TRBD2. CDR3 length: 16 amino acids. J lost 8 bases, V lost 0 bases, and 6 bases had no gene match. The germline V gene encodes CDR1 LGHNA and CDR2 YNFKEQ.

This clonotype was observed a few times. This rearrangement joins TRBV19 to TRBJ2-2; 10 bases match TRBD2. V shed 5 bases and J 5 bases; nucleotides not matched to a gene: 14. The CDR3 covers 18 residues. The germline V gene has CDR1 LNHDA and CDR2 SQIVND (reference sequence). The CDR3 region has the DNA TGTGCCAGTAGTCCCCCGTCGGTACTAGCGGGAAATACCGGGGAGCTGTTTTTT. The encoded protein is CASSPPSVLAGNTGELFF. The full variable domain, its missing parts supplied by reference TRBV19 and TRBJ2-2, is DGGITQSPKYLFRKEGQNVTLSCEQNLNHDAMYWYRQDPGQGLRLIYYSQIVNDFQKGDIAEGYSVSREKKESFPLTVTSAQKNPTAFYLCASSPPSVLAGNTGELFFGEGSRLTVL.

The chain couples TRBV7-6 to TRBJ2-1; D is perhaps TRBD1 (5 bases). Trimming stripped 8 bases from V and 7 bases from J, with 9 bases between. The CDR3 extends over 11 amino acids. Per germline, CDR1 SGHVS and CDR2 FNYEAQ. The CDR3 region has the DNA TGTGCCAGCGCTAGGGGAAATGAGCAGTTCTTC. This translates into CASARGNEQFF.

This clonotype occurred many times. This sequence joins TRBV25-1 and TRBJ2-7, with D perhaps TRBD1 (5 bases). Trimming stripped 2 bases from V and 1 base from J, with 12 bases between. Germline-derived CDR1 and CDR2 are MGHDK and SYGVNS. The CDR3 extends over 15 amino acids. The CDR3 spells CASSERAGSSYEQYF. CDR3 DNA: TGTGCCAGCAGTGAACGGGCAGGGTCTTCCTACGAGCAGTACTTC.

The J gene is TRBJ2-1, the V gene TRBV11-2; tentatively, D is TRBD1 or TRBD2 (5 bases each). CDR1 and CDR2 from the germline V gene are SGHAT and FQNNGV. CDR3 size: 16 residues. V was cut by 1 base and J by 2 bases, with 12 bases left in between. CDR3 protein: CASSLVRGIPYNEQFF. The CDR3 bases are TGTGCCAGCAGCTTAGTGAGGGGAATTCCCTACAATGAGCAGTTCTTC. The full variable domain, with the rest looked up from reference TRBV11-2 and TRBJ2-1, is EAGVAQSPRYKIIEKRQSVAFWCNPISGHATLYWYQQILGQGPKLLIQFQNNGVVDDSQLPKDRFSAERLKGVDSTLKIQPAKLEDSAVYLCASSLVRGIPYNEQFFGPGTRLTVL.

The V call is TRBV29-1, the J call TRBJ2-1; D remains unclear. This CDR3 has 10 residues. The germline gives CDR1 SQVTM, CDR2 ANQGSEA. V lost 6 bases, J lost 5 bases, and 5 bases lay in between. The CDR3 DNA reads TGCAGCGTCGAAAACAATGAGCAGTTCTTC. This gives the protein CSVENNEQFF.

The chain is built from TRBV4-2 and TRBJ2-3, with 9 bases identical to TRBD1. The CDR3 has 17 residues. CDR1 and CDR2 (germline): LGHNA, YNFKEQ. Germline trimming cut 0 bases from V and 4 bases from J; bases unmatched to any gene: 8. CDR3 sequence reads: CASSQDRDRVVPDTQYF. CDR3 coding DNA: TGTGCCAGCAGCCAAGACAGGGACAGGGTTGTGCCAGATACGCAGTATTTT.

The chain links TRBV20-1 to TRBJ2-1, with 12 bases that match TRBD2. This CDR3 is built from 18 residues. V shed 0 bases, J shed 4 bases, and the junction held 10 bases outside the gene matches. Germline assignment: CDR1 DFQATT and CDR2 SNEGSKA (reference sequence). CDR3 sequence: CSARDPRTSGMDYNEQFF. The CDR3, as DNA: TGCAGTGCTAGAGACCCCAGGACTAGCGGGATGGATTACAATGAGCAGTTCTTC.

This clonotype was observed many times. The chain has TRBV11-2 and TRBJ2-5; D possibly corresponds to TRBD2 (6 bases). CDR3 size: 15 residues. Germline V gene sequence: CDR1 SGHAT, CDR2 FQNNGV. Trimming left V 5 bases short and J 5 bases short, with 18 bases between. In DNA, the CDR3 is TGTGCCAGCAGCGCCCGGGACTCACCTTGGGAGACCCAGTACTTC. It is translated as CASSARDSPWETQYF.

This clonotype turned up a few times. The V gene is TRBV6-5, the J gene TRBJ2-1, with TRBD2 matching 9 bases. Germline values: CDR1 MNHEY, CDR2 SVGAGI. J lost 9 bases, V lost 0 bases, and 15 bases had no gene match. The CDR3 has 18 residues. DNA for the CDR3: TGTGCCAGCAGTTACTCGTTTCTCTTCGCGGGGGGGCCTGGTGAGCAGTTCTTC. This codes for CASSYSFLFAGGPGEQFF.

The sample holds a few counts of this clonotype. The genes are TRBV10-2 and TRBJ1-1; unclear D gene. Germline CDR1 WSHSY, CDR2 SAAADI. The ends were cut back, 0 bases at V and 7 bases at J, with 12 bases in the middle. The length of the CDR3 is 14 residues. CDR3 in amino acids: CASSESWSWGEAFF. The CDR3 DNA sequence: TGCGCCAGCAGTGAGTCTTGGAGCTGGGGTGAAGCTTTCTTT.

The chain links TRBV6-6 to TRBJ1-5, with D unresolved. V shed 7 bases and J shed 8 bases, with 15 bases lying between them. Germline lookup yields CDR1 MNHNY and CDR2 SVGAGI (reference sequence). CDR3 size: 13 residues. The CDR3 loop is CASIVMGFKPQHF. Written as DNA, the CDR3 is TGTGCCAGCATCGTAATGGGTTTCAAGCCCCAGCATTTT.

This chain connects TRBV30 to TRBJ1-2, with D perhaps TRBD1 (6 bases). Germline V lookup: CDR1 GTSNPN, CDR2 SVGIG (reference sequence). The CDR3 is made up of 13 amino acids. V was clipped by 4 bases and J by 8 bases, with 17 bases between them. Here the CDR3 reads CAWKPGTRGGYTF. In DNA, the CDR3 is TGTGCCTGGAAACCCGGGACAAGAGGGGGCTACACCTTC.

The chain links TRBV24-1 to TRBJ2-1; the match to TRBD2 covers 13 bases. This CDR3 has 19 residues. Germline V gives CDR1 KGHDR, CDR2 SFDVKD. J was trimmed by 2 bases and V by 4 bases; bases with no gene match: 10. The CDR3 spells CATSESPGLAGSTYNEQFF. CDR3 DNA: TGTGCCACCAGTGAAAGTCCGGGACTAGCGGGGAGTACCTACAATGAGCAGTTCTTC.

This chain uses TRBV6-5 with TRBJ1-4; D is undetermined. CDR3 length: 11 amino acids. Per germline, CDR1 MNHEY and CDR2 SVGAGI. V shed 6 bases and J shed 8 bases, with 7 bases lying between them. CDR3 DNA sequence: TGTGCCAGCAGAAGTGGGGAAAAACTGTTTTTT. It yields the protein CASRSGEKLFF.